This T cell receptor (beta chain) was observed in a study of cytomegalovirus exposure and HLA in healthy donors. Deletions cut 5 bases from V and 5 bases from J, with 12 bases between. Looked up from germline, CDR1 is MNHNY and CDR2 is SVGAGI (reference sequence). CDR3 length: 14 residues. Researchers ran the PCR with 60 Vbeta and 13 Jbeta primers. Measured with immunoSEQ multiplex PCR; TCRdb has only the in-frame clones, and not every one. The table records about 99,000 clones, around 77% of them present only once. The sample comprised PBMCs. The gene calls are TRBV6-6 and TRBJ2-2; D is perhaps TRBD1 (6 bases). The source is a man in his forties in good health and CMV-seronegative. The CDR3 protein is CASSVHRETGELFF. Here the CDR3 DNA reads TGTGCCAGCAGTGTCCACAGGGAAACCGGGGAGCTGTTTTTT.